This TCR beta chain comes out of a study of T cells in Graves' hyperthyroidism and ophthalmopathy. Among the patients, aged 18 to 65, hyperthyroidism was newly diagnosed and had lasted under 2 months. This clonotype was seen only a few times. Its antigen is not known. The CDR3 is made up of 13 amino acids. The trim removed 4 bases at V and 7 bases at J, leaving 5 bases unmatched. Germline V gene data show CDR1 as LGHDT and CDR2 as YNNKEL (reference sequence). Study-level findings and limits: Clonotypes that were expanded in thyroid above 0.001 mostly appeared in blood too.

There were TCR beta CDR3 regions amplified from RNA transcripts. Initially, a first-round RT-PCR of the TCR CDR3 employed the HTBI primer set. TCRdb analysed the multiplex PCR reads with MiXCR anew, one entry per CDR3 protein. The sample lists roughly 740,000 distinct CDR3 sequences; less than 20% were seen once. The sequence was collected from a man younger than 35 with Graves' hyperthyroidism. The chain joins TRBV3-1 to TRBJ1-2; 8 bases fit TRBD1. Material: blood. The CDR3 is CASSPHRGAGYTF. Written as DNA, the CDR3 is TGTGCCAGCAGCCCGCACAGGGGGGCTGGCTACACCTTC.